The 32 T cell receptor beta chains reported below all come from one sample, sequenced in a study of CDR3 diversity in severe acne. Using its own MiXCR run on the PCR reads, TCRdb lists one record per CDR3 protein. The table has about 84,000 distinct CDR3 sequences, about 54% seen once; the top ten hold 14%. The sequencing sample was made of blood. The source is a male donor in good health, without acne.

J is TRBJ2-7 and V is TRBV2; 11 bases align to TRBD2. Germline V gene data show CDR1 as SNHLY and CDR2 as FYNNEI. After removal of 8 bases from V and 1 base from J, the junction contained 7 bases not matched to a gene. This CDR3 has 15 residues. The CDR3 loop is CASRTTSGNSYEQYF. The CDR3 DNA reads TGTGCCAGCCGGACGACTAGCGGGAATTCCTACGAGCAGTACTTC.

The rearrangement uses TRBV24-1 and TRBJ2-7; the D gene could be TRBD1 or TRBD2 (6 bases each). With 0 bases removed from V and 5 bases from J, the gap between germline ends came to 13 bases. The CDR3 runs to 15 residues. Germline CDR1 reads KGHDR; CDR2 reads SFDVKD. This CDR3 reads CATSDLPGAPNEQYF. CDR3 in DNA: TGTGCCACCAGTGATTTGCCGGGGGCGCCCAACGAGCAGTACTTC.

The chain employs TRBV7-9 and TRBJ1-5; no definite D call. Germline loops: CDR1 SEHNR, CDR2 FQNEAQ (reference sequence). The CDR3 covers 15 residues. With 6 bases removed from V and 2 bases from J, the gap between germline ends came to 14 bases. The CDR3: CASSGGGLRNQPQHF. CDR3 bases: TGTGCCAGCAGTGGAGGCGGCCTCCGCAATCAGCCCCAGCATTTT.

This clonotype showed up many times. The chain is built from TRBV5-8 and TRBJ2-7; 7 bases are shared with TRBD2. The V and J ends lost 8 bases and 3 bases, in that order; junction bases with no gene match: 2. The CDR3 loop spans 11 amino acids. The germline CDR1 and CDR2 sequences are SGHTS and YDEGEE. The CDR3 protein is CARGGGYEQYF. The CDR3 DNA sequence: TGTGCCAGGGGGGGGGGCTACGAGCAGTACTTC.

V usage is TRBV6-4 and J usage is TRBJ2-3, with 7 positions matching TRBD2. CDR1 is MRHNA, CDR2 SNTAGT, per germline. CDR3 length: 14 residues. V shed 2 bases, J shed 1 base, and the junction held 0 bases outside the gene matches. The CDR3 DNA follows: TGTGCCAGCAGTGACGGGGGGGGCACAGATACGCAGTATTTT. Its protein product is CASSDGGGTDTQYF.

The rearrangement uses TRBV15 and TRBJ1-5; D gene unclear. CDR3 length: 12 amino acids. V dropped 7 bases and J dropped 6 bases, with 10 bases sitting between them. Germline CDR1 is LNHNV and CDR2 is YYDKDF (reference sequence). The CDR3 nucleotides are TGTGCCACCAACTGGGTGGCTCAGCCCCAGCATTTT. Protein product: CATNWVAQPQHF.

This clonotype was recorded a few times. The chain is built from TRBV9 and TRBJ1-2; possibly TRBD1 for D (6 bases). V was cut by 2 bases and J by 3 bases, with 8 bases left in between. This CDR3 has 13 residues. Germline V gives CDR1 SGDLS, CDR2 YYNGEE. The CDR3 coding sequence is TGTGCCAGCAGCGTTGGACAGCACTATGGCTACACCTTC. Residues: CASSVGQHYGYTF.

The sample holds one count of this clonotype. The V gene is TRBV6-5, the J gene TRBJ2-5; D is perhaps TRBD1 (7 bases). Germline assignment: CDR1 MNHEY and CDR2 SVGAGI. The CDR3 has 15 residues. V lost 6 bases, J lost 5 bases, and 19 bases lay in between. CDR3 DNA: TGTGCCAGCAGCGAGGAGGGCGCGGGACAGGAGACCCAGTACTTC. It is translated as CASSEEGAGQETQYF.

The gene calls are TRBV29-1 and TRBJ2-1, with D tentatively TRBD2 (6 bases). CDR1 is SQVTM, CDR2 ANQGSEA, per germline. Trimming left V 4 bases short and J 10 bases short, with 8 bases between. The CDR3 contains 10 residues. CDR3 amino acids: CSVGGREQFF. The CDR3 region has the DNA TGCAGCGTTGGGGGGAGGGAGCAGTTCTTC.

This clonotype was seen many times. The chain uses TRBV6-1 and TRBJ2-5; the D gene is possibly TRBD1 (5 bases). This CDR3 region has 13 residues. Trimming took 4 bases from V and 3 from J, leaving 9 bases between them. From germline, CDR1 is MNHNS and CDR2 SASEGT. This CDR3 is CASSVFREETQYF. In nucleotides, the CDR3 is TGTGCCAGCAGTGTTTTCAGGGAAGAGACCCAGTACTTC.

This clonotype has a count of ten or more. V is TRBV7-9 and J is TRBJ2-1; D might be TRBD2 (6 bases). V lost 6 bases to trimming and J lost 15 bases, with 18 bases between them. This CDR3 contains 12 residues. Per the germline V gene, CDR1 is SEHNR and CDR2 is FQNEAQ (reference sequence). Here the CDR3 DNA reads TGTGCCAGCAGTTCCCCTATCCGGGACTGGTTCTTC. Protein product: CASSSPIRDWFF.

To note about this clonotype: It may be a read error: a sequence one base away is much more abundant. The chain recombines TRBV7-2 with TRBJ2-5, with D perhaps TRBD2 (5 bases). Germline-derived CDR1 and CDR2 are SGHTA and FQGNSA. The CDR3 is made up of 14 amino acids. Trimming took off 10 bases at V and 1 base at J, with 16 bases between the two ends. The CDR3 DNA is TGTACCATCAGTGAGTCTGCGGGCCAAGAGACCCAGTACTTC. This encodes CTISESAGQETQYF.

Note on this clonotype: Lacking the conserved final phenylalanine or tryptophan, this CDR3 likely reflects a read error. No DNA is shown, since the ends of the CDR3 on it are uncertain; the CDR3 is the one TCRdb lists. CDR3 amino acids: CASSKIQVG. V is TRBV12-3 or TRBV12-4 and J is TRBJ2-1; the table names TRBD1, a call not compared with the DNA. A total of 9 residues make up the CDR3, ends included.

This chain connects TRBV10-3 to TRBJ2-7, with D perhaps TRBD1 (6 bases). CDR3 length: 12 residues. The germline CDR1 and CDR2 sequences are ENHRY and SYGVKD. Trimming stripped 3 bases from V and 7 bases from J, with 10 bases between. The CDR3 nucleotides read TGTGCCATCAGTGAACAGGGTTCGGAGCAGTACTTC. It translates to CAISEQGSEQYF.

A remark on this clonotype: A much larger clone lies a single base off, so this may be a read error. The J gene is TRBJ1-2, the V gene TRBV2, with 10 bases lining up with TRBD1. Trimming cost V 6 bases and J 6 bases; bases outside gene matches: 1. This CDR3 has 12 residues. CDR1 and CDR2 from the germline V gene are SNHLY and FYNNEI. CDR3 nucleotide sequence: TGTGCCAGCAGAGGGACAGGGGATGGCTACACCTTC. Translating gives CASRGTGDGYTF.

Written as DNA, the CDR3 is TGTGCCAGCAGTGAGCGGACGGATCCGGGAGGAAACACCATATATTTT. Residues: CASSERTDPGGNTIYF. The V call is TRBV6-5, the J call TRBJ1-3; D call uncertain. CDR1 and CDR2 from the germline V gene are MNHEY and SVGAGI. With 5 bases removed from V and 4 bases from J, the gap between germline ends came to 18 bases. This CDR3 comprises 16 residues.

The V call is TRBV7-2, the J call TRBJ2-7; the D call may be TRBD1 or TRBD2 (5 bases each). The CDR3 totals 14 residues. Germline V gives CDR1 SGHTA, CDR2 FQGNSA. Trimming took 1 base from V and 6 from J, leaving 13 bases between them. The CDR3 here is CASSLVRAGGEQYF. In nucleotides, the CDR3 is TGTGCCAGCAGCTTAGTACGGGCTGGGGGCGAGCAGTACTTC.

As regards this clonotype: The junction differs from germline at one of its ends, possibly a read error. The chain carries TRBV6-5 and TRBJ2-7; D may correspond to TRBD1 or TRBD2 (6 bases each). CDR1 and CDR2 (germline): MNHEY, SVGAGI. The CDR3 runs to 16 residues. DNA for the CDR3: TGTGCCAGCAGTTACGGGCCTGGGGGGCAGGACTACGAGCGGTACTTC. Residues: CASSYGPGGQDYERYF.

This clonotype was found many times. The rearrangement links TRBV5-1 to TRBJ2-3, with 7 bases matching TRBD1. V lost 6 bases and J lost 0; bases outside the gene matches: 4. The CDR3 has 14 amino acids. In germline, CDR1 is SGHRS, CDR2 YFSETQ. CDR3 amino acids: CASNQDRSTDTQYF. CDR3 in DNA: TGCGCCAGCAACCAGGACAGGAGCACAGATACGCAGTATTTT.

In its sample, this clonotype was seen once. One end of the junction does not line up with germline, which may come from a read error. This rearrangement joins TRBV9 to TRBJ1-5; TRBD1 agrees at 7 bases. This CDR3 is 13 amino acids long. CDR1 and CDR2 from the germline V gene are SGDLS and YYNGEE. The CDR3 sequence is CASSEGAFQPRHF. The CDR3 DNA follows: TGTGCCAGCAGTGAGGGGGCGTTTCAGCCCCGGCATTTT.

This clonotype occurred many times. The chain couples TRBV7-3 to TRBJ2-2, with D tentatively TRBD2 (5 bases). The V gene lost 3 bases and the J gene lost 5 bases, with 10 bases spanning the gap. The CDR3 loop spans 14 amino acids. In germline, CDR1 is SGHTA, CDR2 FQGTGA. The CDR3 sequence: CASSFSGGTGELFF. In DNA form, the CDR3 reads TGTGCCAGCAGCTTTTCCGGAGGAACCGGGGAGCTGTTTTTT.

The rearrangement uses TRBV7-8 and TRBJ2-7; a possible D gene is TRBD2 (6 bases). Germline V gives CDR1 SGHVS, CDR2 FQNEAQ. V gave up 0 bases and J gave up 3 bases, with 9 bases separating them. The CDR3 length is 14 residues. CDR3 DNA sequence: TGTGCCAGCAGCTTAGCGGCGGGGAACTACGAGCAGTACTTC. Translation: CASSLAAGNYEQYF.

The chain combines TRBV24-1 with TRBJ2-3; D is perhaps TRBD2 (6 bases). Germline CDR1 KGHDR, CDR2 SFDVKD. The CDR3 consists of 16 residues. V was pared by 1 base and J by 5 bases, with 15 bases between. CDR3 sequence (DNA): TGTGCCACCAGTGATTTTGGTAGCGGACTCAGAGATACGCAGTATTTT. Translating gives CATSDFGSGLRDTQYF.

The chain uses TRBV10-3 and TRBJ1-2; tentative D call: TRBD1 (5 bases). The CDR3 is 14 amino acids. V was cut by 0 bases and J by 6 bases, with 11 bases left in between. Germline V gives CDR1 ENHRY, CDR2 SYGVKD. Here the CDR3 DNA reads TGTGCCATCAGTGAGTCGGGGGGGAGAGATGGCTACACCTTC. Amino acids: CAISESGGRDGYTF.

This clonotype was observed once. V usage is TRBV2 and J usage is TRBJ1-1; no firm D call. CDR1 and CDR2 (germline): SNHLY, FYNNEI. This CDR3 region has 13 residues. Between the trimmed V and J ends, which lost 8 bases and 1 base, there was a span of 11 bases. The CDR3 reads CASPAVQNTEAFF. The CDR3 DNA reads as TGTGCCAGCCCCGCGGTACAGAACACTGAAGCTTTCTTT.

This rearrangement joins TRBV20-1 to TRBJ2-7; D gene ambiguous. The CDR3 has 13 amino acids. Trimming shortened V by 6 bases and J by 2 bases, and 14 bases separated the two germline ends. Germline V gene sequence: CDR1 DFQATT, CDR2 SNEGSKA (reference sequence). CDR3 DNA: TGCAGTGCCAGTCAGGCTAACCCCTACGAGCAGTACTTC. As protein: CSASQANPYEQYF.

The J gene is TRBJ1-2, the V gene TRBV7-8; TRBD1 is a possible D gene (6 bases). Between the trimmed V and J ends, which lost 1 base and 3 bases, there was a span of 21 bases. The CDR3 sequence is 18 residues long. From germline, CDR1 is SGHVS and CDR2 FQNEAQ. In DNA, the CDR3 is TGTGCCAGCAGCTTAGGAGTACAGGGTACTTTCGGGGACTATGGCTACACCTTC. Protein sequence: CASSLGVQGTFGDYGYTF.

The gene calls are TRBV19 and TRBJ2-7; a weak D match, TRBD2 (6 bases). The germline V and J ends were trimmed by 5 bases and 13 bases, with 24 bases remaining between them. CDR3 size: 14 residues. The germline gives CDR1 LNHDA, CDR2 SQIVND (reference sequence). CDR3 nucleotide sequence: TGTGCCAGTAGTTTACACATTCCGGGACTTCCGCCTTACTTC. This gives the protein CASSLHIPGLPPYF.

V gene TRBV11-3 combines with J gene TRBJ1-2; 7 bases agree with TRBD1. This CDR3 contains 13 residues. J lost 3 bases, V lost 5 bases, and 3 bases had no gene match. Germline V gene data show CDR1 as SGHNT and CDR2 as YENEEA. CDR3 in DNA: TGTGCCAGCAGCCAAGGACAGGACTATGGCTACACCTTC. Translating it yields CASSQGQDYGYTF.

This clonotype was counted once. This sequence joins TRBV7-4 and TRBJ2-3; D perhaps matches TRBD1 (6 bases). Trimming cost V 5 bases and J 6 bases, with 18 bases left between them. The V gene's germline CDR1 is SGHVT and CDR2 SQSDAQ. The CDR3 loop spans 15 amino acids. The CDR3 loop reads CASSPPGAGVDTQYF. DNA for the CDR3: TGTGCCAGCAGCCCTCCCGGGGCAGGGGTCGATACGCAGTATTTT.

Details on this clonotype: Its ends do not fully match the called genes, so a read error is possible. V is TRBV20-1 and J is TRBJ1-1, with 7 bases fitting TRBD1. This CDR3 is built from 15 residues. Germline V gene data show CDR1 as DFQATT and CDR2 as SNEGSKA (reference sequence). The CDR3 region is CRARDPGTVNTEAFF. CDR3 nucleotide sequence: TGCCGTGCTAGAGACCCCGGGACAGTGAACACAGAAGCCTTCTTT.

Details on this clonotype: Because it lacks the conserved phenylalanine or tryptophan at the end, this CDR3 is likely a read error. This chain connects TRBV10-3 to TRBJ1-1; TRBD1 might be the D (5 bases). The V and J ends lost 2 bases and 0 bases respectively, with 13 bases between them. CDR1 is ENHRY and CDR2 is SYGVKD in the germline V gene. The CDR3 length is 16 residues. CDR3 nucleotide sequence: TGTGCCATCAGTGAGGGCGCGGGGGTGATGAACACTGAAGCTTTCATT. Translation gives CAISEGAGVMNTEAFI.